Listed here are 2 T cell receptor beta chains from one sample, sequenced in a study of CXCR3-negative and CXCR3-positive naive CD8 T cells. In preparing the TRB cDNA libraries, 5' RACE with UMI labels was used. TCRdb reprocessed the 5' RACE reads; each CDR3 protein has one entry and no DNA is given. This table holds about 58,000 distinct CDR3 sequences. Material: naive CXCR3- CD8+ T cells from blood. Subset of the sample: CD45RO-CCR7+CD27+CD95- naive CD8+ T cells lacking CXCR3 (TNR3-). The receptors here all came from a human donor in good health. Some clones in this sample may be carry-over from other donors' samples.

The chain joins TRBV6-2 or TRBV6-3 to TRBJ2-2; TCRdb selects TRBD2, and the lack of DNA leaves this call unchecked. The CDR3 has 15 amino acids. CDR1 MNHEY and CDR2 SVGEGT come from the germline V gene. The CDR3 spells CASSYLASAVGELFF.

The rearrangement links TRBV7-8 to TRBJ1-4; the TCRdb D gene call, TRBD1, has no DNA to confirm it. The CDR3 has 14 residues. Germline loops: CDR1 SGHVS, CDR2 FQNEAQ. The CDR3 loop reads CASSRTVVNEKLLF.